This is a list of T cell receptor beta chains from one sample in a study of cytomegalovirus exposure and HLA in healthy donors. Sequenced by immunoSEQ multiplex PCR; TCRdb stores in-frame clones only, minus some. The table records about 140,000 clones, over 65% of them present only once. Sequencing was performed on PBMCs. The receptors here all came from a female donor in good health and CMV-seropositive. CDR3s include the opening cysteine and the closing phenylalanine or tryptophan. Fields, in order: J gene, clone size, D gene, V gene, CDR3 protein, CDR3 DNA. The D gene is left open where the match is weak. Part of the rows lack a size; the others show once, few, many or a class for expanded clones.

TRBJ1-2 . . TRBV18 CASSPQDSGYTF TGTGCCAGCTCACCACAGGACAGTGGCTACACCTTC
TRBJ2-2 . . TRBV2 CASSDQANTGELFF TGTGCCAGCAGTGACCAAGCAAACACCGGGGAGCTGTTTTTT
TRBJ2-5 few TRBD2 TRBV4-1 CASSPSTSGGARQETQYF TGCGCCAGCAGCCCCTCGACTAGCGGGGGGGCTCGGCAAGAGACCCAGTACTTC
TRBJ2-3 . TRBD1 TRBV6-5 CASSGQGAPTDTQYF TGTGCCAGCAGTGGACAGGGGGCCCCGACAGATACGCAGTATTTT
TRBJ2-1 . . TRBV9 CASSATLSTYNEQFF TGTGCCAGCAGCGCCACCCTTAGTACCTACAATGAGCAGTTCTTC
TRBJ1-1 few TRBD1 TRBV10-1 CASSGTGTGKGEAFF TGCGCCAGCAGCGGGACCGGGACAGGGAAAGGTGAAGCTTTCTTT
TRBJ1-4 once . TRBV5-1 CASSLGGEPNEKLFF TGCGCCAGCAGCTTGGGCGGAGAACCTAATGAAAAACTGTTTTTT
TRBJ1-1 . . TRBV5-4 CASSSQGKGYTEAFF TGTGCCAGCAGCTCTCAGGGGAAGGGGTACACTGAAGCTTTCTTT
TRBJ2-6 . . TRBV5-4 CASSLGTYSGANVLTF TGTGCCAGCAGCTTGGGGACTTACTCTGGGGCCAACGTCCTGACTTTC
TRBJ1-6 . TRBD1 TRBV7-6 CASSPDLTGLGENSPLHF TGTGCCAGCAGTCCGGACTTGACAGGGCTAGGGGAAAATTCACCCCTCCACTTT
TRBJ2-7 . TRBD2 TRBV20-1 CSARPSGEQYF TGCAGTGCTAGACCTAGCGGCGAGCAGTACTTC
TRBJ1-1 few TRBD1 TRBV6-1 CASRDRENTEAFF TGTGCCAGCAGGGACAGGGAGAACACTGAAGCTTTCTTT
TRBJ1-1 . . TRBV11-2 CASSLVAAGAEAFF TGTGCCAGCAGCTTAGTCGCGGCAGGGGCTGAAGCTTTCTTT
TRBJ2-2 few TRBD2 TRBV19 CASSMASGNTGELFF TGTGCCAGTAGTATGGCTAGCGGGAACACCGGGGAGCTGTTTTTT
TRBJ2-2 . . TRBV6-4 CASSHGSEDIGELFF TGTGCCAGCAGTCACGGTTCGGAAGACATCGGGGAGCTGTTTTTT
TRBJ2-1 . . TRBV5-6 CASSLSPSSYNEQFF TGTGCCAGCAGCTTGTCTCCCAGCTCCTACAATGAGCAGTTCTTC
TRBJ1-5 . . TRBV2 CASSDQGTQPQHF TGTGCCAGCAGTGATCAGGGGACGCAGCCCCAGCATTTT
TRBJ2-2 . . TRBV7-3 CASSLTPRTTATGELFF TGTGCCAGCAGCTTAACGCCTAGGACAACCGCCACCGGGGAGCTGTTTTTT
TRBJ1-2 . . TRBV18 CASSPEANYGYTF TGTGCCAGCTCACCGGAGGCCAACTATGGCTACACCTTC
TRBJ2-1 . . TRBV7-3 CASSLKGGVEQFF TGTGCCAGCAGCTTAAAGGGCGGGGTTGAGCAGTTCTTC
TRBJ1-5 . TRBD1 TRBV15 CATSLGQDYQPQHF TGTGCCACCAGCTTGGGACAGGATTATCAGCCCCAGCATTTT
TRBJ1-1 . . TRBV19 CASSNRPNTEAFF TGTGCCAGTAGTAACAGGCCGAACACTGAAGCTTTCTTT
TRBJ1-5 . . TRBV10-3 CAISESGDQPQHF TGTGCCATCAGTGAGTCGGGAGATCAGCCCCAGCATTTT
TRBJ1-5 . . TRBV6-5 CASSPYRVDQPQHF TGTGCCAGCAGTCCTTACAGGGTGGATCAGCCCCAGCATTTT
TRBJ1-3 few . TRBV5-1 CASSPQVYSGNTIYF TGCGCCAGCAGCCCTCAGGTTTACTCTGGAAACACCATATATTTT
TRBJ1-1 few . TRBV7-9 CASSPGPDRSEAFF TGTGCCAGCAGCCCAGGCCCAGACAGATCTGAAGCTTTCTTT
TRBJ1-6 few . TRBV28 CASSFGGSPLHF TGTGCCAGCAGTTTCGGTGGTTCACCCCTCCACTTT
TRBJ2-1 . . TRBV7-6 CASSLFSLHNEQFF TGTGCCAGCAGCTTATTTAGCCTCCACAATGAGCAGTTCTTC
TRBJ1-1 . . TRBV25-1 CASSGLGGAGKNTEAFF TGTGCCAGCAGTGGACTAGGGGGGGCCGGAAAGAACACTGAAGCTTTCTTT
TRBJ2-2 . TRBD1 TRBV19 CASTGQGGTGELFF TGTGCCAGTACCGGACAGGGGGGCACCGGGGAGCTGTTTTTT
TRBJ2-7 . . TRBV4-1 CASSQLEQGAYEQYF TGCGCCAGCAGCCAATTGGAGCAGGGTGCCTACGAGCAGTACTTC
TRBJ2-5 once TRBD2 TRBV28 CASRTPPGGGSETQYF TGTGCCAGCAGAACCCCCCCGGGCGGGGGGTCAGAGACCCAGTACTTC
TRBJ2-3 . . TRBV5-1 CASSFLLTDTQYF TGCGCCAGCAGCTTCCTCCTCACAGATACGCAGTATTTT
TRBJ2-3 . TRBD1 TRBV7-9 CASSFGQGGDTQYF TGTGCCAGCAGCTTCGGACAGGGAGGAGATACGCAGTATTTT
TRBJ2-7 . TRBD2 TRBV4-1 CASSQVAGVTEQYF TGCGCCAGCAGCCAAGTAGCGGGAGTGACCGAGCAGTACTTC
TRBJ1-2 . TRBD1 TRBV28 CAGQGWYGYTF TGTGCCGGACAGGGATGGTATGGCTACACCTTC
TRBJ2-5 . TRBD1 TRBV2 CASNGGQTGEETQYF TGTGCCAGCAACGGGGGTCAGACAGGGGAAGAGACCCAGTACTTC
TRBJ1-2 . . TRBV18 CASSPNVAGDGYTF TGTGCCAGCTCACCTAACGTTGCCGGGGATGGCTACACCTTC
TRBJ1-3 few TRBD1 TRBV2 CASSEAGQGAYSGNTIYF TGTGCCAGCAGTGAAGCAGGGCAGGGGGCTTACTCTGGAAACACCATATATTTT
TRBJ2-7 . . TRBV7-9 CSSSLGTGSSYEQYF TGTTCCAGCAGCTTAGGCACCGGGAGCTCCTACGAGCAGTACTTC
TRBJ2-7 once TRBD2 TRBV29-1 CSVLSGSFDEQYF TGCAGCGTTCTTAGCGGGAGTTTCGACGAGCAGTACTTC
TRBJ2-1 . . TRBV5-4 CASSLVGSYNEQFF TGTGCCAGCAGCTTGGTTGGCAGCTACAATGAGCAGTTCTTC
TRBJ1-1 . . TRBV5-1 CASSSHALVNTEAFF TGCGCCAGCAGCTCCCATGCCCTAGTGAACACTGAAGCTTTCTTT
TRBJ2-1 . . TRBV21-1 CASSKAATSGSDNEQFF TGTGCCAGCAGCAAAGCCGCGACTAGCGGGAGCGACAATGAGCAGTTCTTC